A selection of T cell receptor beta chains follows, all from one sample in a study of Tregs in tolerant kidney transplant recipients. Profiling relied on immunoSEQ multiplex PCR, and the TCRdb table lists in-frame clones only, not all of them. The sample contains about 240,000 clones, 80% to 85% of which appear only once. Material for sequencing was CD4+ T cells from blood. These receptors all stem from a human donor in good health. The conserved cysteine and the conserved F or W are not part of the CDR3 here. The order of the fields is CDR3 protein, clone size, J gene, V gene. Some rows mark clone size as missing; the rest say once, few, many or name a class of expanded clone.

cdr3_aa: ASSGSDRGYEQY
clone_size: .
j_call: TRBJ2-7
v_call: TRBV9

cdr3_aa: ASSPARESLGTDTQY
clone_size: few
j_call: TRBJ2-3
v_call: TRBV5-1

cdr3_aa: ASSSGRGNYEQY
clone_size: .
j_call: TRBJ2-7
v_call: TRBV5-6

cdr3_aa: ASSLHRVVYNEQF
clone_size: .
j_call: TRBJ2-1
v_call: TRBV5-1

cdr3_aa: ASSEGAAGRDEQF
clone_size: few
j_call: TRBJ2-1
v_call: TRBV6-1

cdr3_aa: ASSLTGGTSGTLRGQY
clone_size: .
j_call: TRBJ2-7
v_call: TRBV27

cdr3_aa: ASSGPQGEGYT
clone_size: few
j_call: TRBJ1-2
v_call: TRBV2

cdr3_aa: ASSFGGLGDTQY
clone_size: .
j_call: TRBJ2-3
v_call: TRBV5-1

cdr3_aa: ASSLTPLQGNYGYT
clone_size: .
j_call: TRBJ1-2
v_call: TRBV5-1

cdr3_aa: ASSERLRDPYSNQPQH
clone_size: .
j_call: TRBJ1-5
v_call: TRBV6-1

cdr3_aa: ASSVGTMNTEAF
clone_size: .
j_call: TRBJ1-1
v_call: TRBV9

cdr3_aa: AISDGHPLYGYT
clone_size: .
j_call: TRBJ1-2
v_call: TRBV10-3

cdr3_aa: ASSGRTGANTEAF
clone_size: .
j_call: TRBJ1-1
v_call: TRBV6-1

cdr3_aa: AAVRGQTNYGYT
clone_size: .
j_call: TRBJ1-2
v_call: TRBV30

cdr3_aa: SGGQGERYGYT
clone_size: .
j_call: TRBJ1-2
v_call: TRBV29-1

cdr3_aa: ASSEVAGGLYEQY
clone_size: .
j_call: TRBJ2-7
v_call: TRBV6-1

cdr3_aa: ASSPGRSGGLKTQY
clone_size: few
j_call: TRBJ2-5
v_call: TRBV2

cdr3_aa: ASSYFSYRGEGHNEQF
clone_size: .
j_call: TRBJ2-1
v_call: TRBV25-1

cdr3_aa: ASKRLAEVYEQY
clone_size: .
j_call: TRBJ2-7
v_call: TRBV2

cdr3_aa: ASSPGTGVTTDTQY
clone_size: .
j_call: TRBJ2-3
v_call: TRBV7-7

cdr3_aa: SAKEASIQY
clone_size: .
j_call: TRBJ2-4
v_call: TRBV20-1

cdr3_aa: ASSTGRTNNSPLH
clone_size: once
j_call: TRBJ1-6
v_call: TRBV19

cdr3_aa: ASRRQGRVRGTEAF
clone_size: .
j_call: TRBJ1-1
v_call: TRBV5-4

cdr3_aa: ASRSTGGWKGPQH
clone_size: .
j_call: TRBJ1-5
v_call: TRBV12-2

cdr3_aa: ASSRDRGFSGYT
clone_size: few
j_call: TRBJ1-2
v_call: TRBV2

cdr3_aa: ASSPQGAVNQPQH
clone_size: .
j_call: TRBJ1-5
v_call: TRBV7-9

cdr3_aa: ASGKDRSNTGELF
clone_size: .
j_call: TRBJ2-2
v_call: TRBV6-1

cdr3_aa: ASGKDANNEQF
clone_size: .
j_call: TRBJ2-1
v_call: TRBV6-5

cdr3_aa: ASGDRGQGTEKLF
clone_size: .
j_call: TRBJ1-4
v_call: TRBV6-6

cdr3_aa: ASSLGHRGGGNTIY
clone_size: .
j_call: TRBJ1-3
v_call: TRBV5-1

cdr3_aa: ASRHWAVGQPQH
clone_size: .
j_call: TRBJ1-5
v_call: TRBV7-2

cdr3_aa: ASSREGGWGYEQY
clone_size: .
j_call: .
v_call: TRBV5-4

cdr3_aa: ASSPWTGGMDYGYT
clone_size: few
j_call: TRBJ1-2
v_call: TRBV18